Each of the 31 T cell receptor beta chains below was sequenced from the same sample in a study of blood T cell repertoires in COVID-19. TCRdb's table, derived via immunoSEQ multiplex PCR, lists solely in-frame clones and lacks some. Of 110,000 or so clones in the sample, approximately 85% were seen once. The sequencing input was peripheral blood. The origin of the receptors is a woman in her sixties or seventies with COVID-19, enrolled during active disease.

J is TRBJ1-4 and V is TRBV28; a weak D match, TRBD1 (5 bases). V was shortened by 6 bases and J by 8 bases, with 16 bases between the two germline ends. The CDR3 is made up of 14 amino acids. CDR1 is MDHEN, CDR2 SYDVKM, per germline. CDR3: CASSPRGPREKLFF. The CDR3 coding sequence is TGTGCCAGCAGCCCAAGGGGTCCACGGGAAAAACTGTTTTTT. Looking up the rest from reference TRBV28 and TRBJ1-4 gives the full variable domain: DVKVTQSSRYLVKRTGEKVFLECVQDMDHENMFWYRQDPGLGLRLIYFSYDVKMKEKGDIPEGYSVSREKKERFSLILESASTNQTSMYLCASSPRGPREKLFFGSGTQLSVL.

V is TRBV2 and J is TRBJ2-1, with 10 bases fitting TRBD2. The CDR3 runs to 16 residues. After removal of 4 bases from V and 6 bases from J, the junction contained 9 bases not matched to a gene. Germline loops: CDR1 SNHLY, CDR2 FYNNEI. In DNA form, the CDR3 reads TGTGCCAGCAGTGCCGAACGCGGACTAGCGGTCAATGAGCAGTTCTTC. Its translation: CASSAERGLAVNEQFF.

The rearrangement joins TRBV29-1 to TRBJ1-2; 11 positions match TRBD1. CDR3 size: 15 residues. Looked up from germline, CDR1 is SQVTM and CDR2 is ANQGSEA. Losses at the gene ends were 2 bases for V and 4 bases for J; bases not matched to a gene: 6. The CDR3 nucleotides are TGCAGCGTTGAATTGGGACAGGGGGGTCTCTATGGCTACACCTTC. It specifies CSVELGQGGLYGYTF.

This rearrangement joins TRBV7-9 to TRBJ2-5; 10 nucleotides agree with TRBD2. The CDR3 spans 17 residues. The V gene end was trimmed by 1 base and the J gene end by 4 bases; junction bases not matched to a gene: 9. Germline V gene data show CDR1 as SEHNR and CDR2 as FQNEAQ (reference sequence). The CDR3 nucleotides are TGTGCCAGCAGCTTAGGGCTAGCGGGGGTAAGGGCAGAGACCCAGTACTTC. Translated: CASSLGLAGVRAETQYF. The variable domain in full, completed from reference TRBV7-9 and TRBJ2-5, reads DTGVSQNPRHKITKRGQNVTFRCDPISEHNRLYWYRQTLGQGPEFLTYFQNEAQLEKSRLLSDRFSAERPKGSFSTLEIQRTEQGDSAMYLCASSLGLAGVRAETQYFGPGTRLLVL.

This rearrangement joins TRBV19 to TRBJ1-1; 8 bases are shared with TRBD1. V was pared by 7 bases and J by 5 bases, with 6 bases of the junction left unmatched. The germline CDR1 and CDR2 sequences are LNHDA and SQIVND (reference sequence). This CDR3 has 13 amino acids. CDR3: CASTLQGVTEAFF. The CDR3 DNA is TGTGCCAGTACTCTACAGGGGGTGACTGAAGCTTTCTTT.

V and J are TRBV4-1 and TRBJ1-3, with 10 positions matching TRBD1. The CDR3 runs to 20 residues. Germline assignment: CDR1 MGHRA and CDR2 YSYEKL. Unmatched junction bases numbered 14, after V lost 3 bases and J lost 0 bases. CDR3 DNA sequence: TGCGCCAGCAGCCAGAGAGACAGGGGGCGCGTTCCCATCTCTGGAAACACCATATATTTT. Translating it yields CASSQRDRGRVPISGNTIYF.

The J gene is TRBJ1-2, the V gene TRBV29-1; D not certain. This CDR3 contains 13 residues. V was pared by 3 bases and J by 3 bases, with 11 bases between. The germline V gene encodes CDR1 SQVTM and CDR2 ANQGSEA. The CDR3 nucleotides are TGCAGCGTTGATGGGCAGTGGGACTATGGCTACACCTTC. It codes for CSVDGQWDYGYTF. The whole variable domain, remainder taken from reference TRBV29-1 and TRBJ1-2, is SAVISQKPSRDICQRGTSLTIQCQVDSQVTMMFWYRQQPGQSLTLIATANQGSEATYESGFVIDKFPISRPNLTFSTLTVSNMSPEDSSIYLCSVDGQWDYGYTFGSGTRLTVV.

CDR3 residues: CASSDPRNLASGNTIYF. The CDR3, as DNA: TGTGCCAGCAGTGACCCCAGGAACCTGGCCTCTGGAAACACCATATATTTT. The rearrangement joins TRBV6-4 to TRBJ1-3; no clear D. V lost 2 bases, J lost 0 bases, and 14 bases lay in between. The CDR3 runs 17 residues. Germline V gene data show CDR1 as MRHNA and CDR2 as SNTAGT.

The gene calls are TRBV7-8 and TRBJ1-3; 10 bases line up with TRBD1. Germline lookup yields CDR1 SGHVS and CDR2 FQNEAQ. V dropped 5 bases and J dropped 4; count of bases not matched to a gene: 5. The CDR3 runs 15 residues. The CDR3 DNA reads TGTGCCAGCAGCGCAGGGACAGGGGCGGGAAACACCATATATTTT. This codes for CASSAGTGAGNTIYF.

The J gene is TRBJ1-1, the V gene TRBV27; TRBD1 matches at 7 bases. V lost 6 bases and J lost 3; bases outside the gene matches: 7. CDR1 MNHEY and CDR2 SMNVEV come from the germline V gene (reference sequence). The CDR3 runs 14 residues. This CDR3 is CASSTRTGDTEAFF. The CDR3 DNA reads TGTGCCAGCAGCACTAGGACAGGTGACACTGAAGCTTTCTTT.

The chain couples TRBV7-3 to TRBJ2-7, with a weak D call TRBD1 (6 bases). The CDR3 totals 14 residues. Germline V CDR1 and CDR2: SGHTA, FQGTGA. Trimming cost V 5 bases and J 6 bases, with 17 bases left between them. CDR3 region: CASSPTGSPLEQYF. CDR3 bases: TGTGCCAGCAGCCCCACAGGGTCCCCTCTCGAGCAGTACTTC.

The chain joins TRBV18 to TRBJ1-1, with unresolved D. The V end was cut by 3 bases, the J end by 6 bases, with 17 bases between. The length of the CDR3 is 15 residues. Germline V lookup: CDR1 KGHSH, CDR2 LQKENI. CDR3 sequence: CASSPQEGPTAEAFF. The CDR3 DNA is TGTGCCAGCTCACCGCAGGAGGGCCCCACCGCTGAAGCTTTCTTT. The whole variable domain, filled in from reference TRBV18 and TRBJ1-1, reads NAGVMQNPRHLVRRRGQEARLRCSPMKGHSHVYWYRQLPEEGLKFMVYLQKENIIDESGMPKERFSAEFPKEGPSILRIQQVVRGDSAAYFCASSPQEGPTAEAFFGQGTRLTVV.

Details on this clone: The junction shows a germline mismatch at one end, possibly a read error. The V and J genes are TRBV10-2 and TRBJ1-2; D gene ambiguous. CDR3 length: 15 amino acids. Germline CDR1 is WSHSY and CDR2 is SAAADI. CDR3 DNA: TGCGTCAGCAGTGAGTCGATTTGGACTTTCTATGGCTACACCTTC. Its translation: CVSSESIWTFYGYTF.

CDR3 in amino acids: CASSWTDSPLHF. The CDR3 region has the DNA TGTGCCAGCAGCTGGACAGATTCACCCCTCCACTTT. This chain connects TRBV3-1 (or the pseudogene TRBV3-2) to TRBJ1-6, with D perhaps matching TRBD1 (6 bases). This CDR3 spans 12 amino acids. The germline CDR1 and CDR2 sequences are LGHDT and YNNKEL (reference sequence). V was cut by 5 bases and J by 8 bases, with 7 bases left in between.

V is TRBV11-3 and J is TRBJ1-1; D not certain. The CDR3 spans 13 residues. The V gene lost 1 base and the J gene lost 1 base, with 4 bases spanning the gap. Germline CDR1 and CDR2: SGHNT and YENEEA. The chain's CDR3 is CASSLGANTEAFF. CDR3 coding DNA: TGTGCCAGCAGCTTAGGGGCGAACACTGAAGCTTTCTTT.

The DNA of the CDR3 is TGTGCCATCAGTGAGTCCGGTTTGGAGGACTATGGCTACACCTTC. Translating it yields CAISESGLEDYGYTF. V and J are TRBV10-3 and TRBJ1-2; no definite D call. The germline CDR1 and CDR2 sequences are ENHRY and SYGVKD. This CDR3 is 15 amino acids long. V lost 0 bases and J lost 3, with 11 bases in between.

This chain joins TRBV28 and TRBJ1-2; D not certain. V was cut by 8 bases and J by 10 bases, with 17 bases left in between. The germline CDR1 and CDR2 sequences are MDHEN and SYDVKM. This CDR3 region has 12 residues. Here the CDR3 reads CASRQAGFDYTF. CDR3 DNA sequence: TGTGCCAGCCGACAAGCTGGGTTTGACTACACCTTC.

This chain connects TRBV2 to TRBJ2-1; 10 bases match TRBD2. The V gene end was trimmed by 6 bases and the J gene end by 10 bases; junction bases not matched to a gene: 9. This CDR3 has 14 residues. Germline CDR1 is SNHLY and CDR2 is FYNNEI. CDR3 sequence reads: CASRSLLAGDEQFF. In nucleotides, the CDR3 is TGTGCCAGCAGATCCCTCCTAGCGGGGGACGAGCAGTTCTTC.

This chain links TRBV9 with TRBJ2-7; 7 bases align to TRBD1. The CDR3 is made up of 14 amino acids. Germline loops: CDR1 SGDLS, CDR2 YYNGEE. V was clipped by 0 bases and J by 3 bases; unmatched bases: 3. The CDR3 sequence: CASSVGAGGYEQYF. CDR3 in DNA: TGTGCCAGCAGCGTAGGAGCAGGGGGCTACGAGCAGTACTTC. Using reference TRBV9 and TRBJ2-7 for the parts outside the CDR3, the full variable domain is DSGVTQTPKHLITATGQRVTLRCSPRSGDLSVYWYQQSLDQGLQFLIQYYNGEERAKGNILERFSAQQFPDLHSELNLSSLELGDSALYFCASSVGAGGYEQYFGPGTRLTVT.

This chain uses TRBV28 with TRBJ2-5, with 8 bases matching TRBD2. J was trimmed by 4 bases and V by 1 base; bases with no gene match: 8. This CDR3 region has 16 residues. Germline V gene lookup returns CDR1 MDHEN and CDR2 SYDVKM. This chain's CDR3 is CASSLFRAGVGETQYF. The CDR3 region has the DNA TGTGCCAGCAGTTTATTCAGAGCGGGGGTAGGAGAGACCCAGTACTTC.

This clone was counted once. CDR3 coding DNA: TGTGCCAGCAGTCCCGGACAGGGTCGGGGAACCTTAATAGCTTTCTTT. It translates to CASSPGQGRGTLIAFF. The gene calls are TRBV25-1 and TRBJ1-1; 8 bases agree with TRBD1. Germline lookup yields CDR1 MGHDK and CDR2 SYGVNS. This CDR3 region has 16 residues. V lost 5 bases to trimming and J lost 10 bases; unmatched junction nucleotides: 18.

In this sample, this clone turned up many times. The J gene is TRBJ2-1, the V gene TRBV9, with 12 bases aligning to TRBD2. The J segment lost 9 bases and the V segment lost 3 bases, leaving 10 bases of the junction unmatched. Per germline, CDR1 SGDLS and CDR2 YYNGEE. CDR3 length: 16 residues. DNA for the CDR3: TGTGCCAGCAGCGAACCATCTAGCGGGGGGGTTAGTGAGCAGTTCTTC. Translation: CASSEPSSGGVSEQFF.

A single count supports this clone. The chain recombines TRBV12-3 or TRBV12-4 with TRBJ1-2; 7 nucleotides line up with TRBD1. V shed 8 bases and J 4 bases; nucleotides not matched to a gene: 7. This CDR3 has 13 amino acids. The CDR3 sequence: CASGTGAPYGYTF. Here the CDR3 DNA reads TGTGCCAGCGGCACAGGGGCCCCCTATGGCTACACCTTC.

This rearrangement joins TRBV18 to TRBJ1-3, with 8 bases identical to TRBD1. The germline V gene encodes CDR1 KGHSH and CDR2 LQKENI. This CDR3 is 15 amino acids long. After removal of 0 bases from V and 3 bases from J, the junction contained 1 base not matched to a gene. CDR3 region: CASSPPTGVGNTIYF. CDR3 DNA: TGTGCCAGCTCACCACCGACAGGGGTTGGAAACACCATATATTTT.

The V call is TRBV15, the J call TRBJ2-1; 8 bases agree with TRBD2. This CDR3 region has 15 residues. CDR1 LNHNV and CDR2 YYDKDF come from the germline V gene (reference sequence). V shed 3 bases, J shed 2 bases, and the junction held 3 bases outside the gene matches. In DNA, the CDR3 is TGTGCCACCAGCAGGAGCGGGGGTGCCTACAATGAGCAGTTCTTC. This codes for CATSRSGGAYNEQFF.

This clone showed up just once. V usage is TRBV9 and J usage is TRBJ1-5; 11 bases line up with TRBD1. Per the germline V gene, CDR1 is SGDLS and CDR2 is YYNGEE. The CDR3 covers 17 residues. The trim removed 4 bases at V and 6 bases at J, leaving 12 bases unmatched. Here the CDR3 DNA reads TGTGCCAGCAGCCCGGACGGGACAGGGGGTCTGTTTCAGCCCCAGCATTTT. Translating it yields CASSPDGTGGLFQPQHF.

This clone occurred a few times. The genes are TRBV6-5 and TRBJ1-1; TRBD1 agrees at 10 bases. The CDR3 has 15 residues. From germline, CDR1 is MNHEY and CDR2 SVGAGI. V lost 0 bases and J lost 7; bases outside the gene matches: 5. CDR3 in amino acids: CASSYSPGQGFEAFF. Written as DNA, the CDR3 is TGTGCCAGCAGTTACTCTCCGGGACAGGGGTTTGAAGCTTTCTTT.

The CDR3 region has the DNA TGTGCCAGCAGCATCTTTAGCGGGGGGACAGAGACCCAGTACTTC. Translated: CASSIFSGGTETQYF. The chain links TRBV5-5 to TRBJ2-5; 10 positions match TRBD2. Germline V gene lookup returns CDR1 SGHKS and CDR2 YYEKEE (reference sequence). Trimming at V came to 4 bases and at J to 4 bases, leaving 7 bases not matched to a gene. The CDR3 spans 15 residues.

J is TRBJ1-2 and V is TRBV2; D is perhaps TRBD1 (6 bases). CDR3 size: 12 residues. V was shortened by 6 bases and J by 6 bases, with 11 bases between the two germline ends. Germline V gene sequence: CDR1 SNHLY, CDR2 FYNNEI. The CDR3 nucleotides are TGTGCCAGCAGCTACAACAGGGATGGCTACACCTTC. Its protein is CASSYNRDGYTF. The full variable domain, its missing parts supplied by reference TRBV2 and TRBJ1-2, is EPEVTQTPSHQVTQMGQEVILRCVPISNHLYFYWYRQILGQKVEFLVSFYNNEISEKSEIFDDQFSVERPDGSNFTLKIRSTKLEDSAMYFCASSYNRDGYTFGSGTRLTVV.

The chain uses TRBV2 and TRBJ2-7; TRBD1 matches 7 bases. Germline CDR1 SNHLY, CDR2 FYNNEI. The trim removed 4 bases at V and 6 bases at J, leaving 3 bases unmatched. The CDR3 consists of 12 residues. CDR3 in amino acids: CASSGYRGEQYF. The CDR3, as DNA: TGTGCCAGCAGTGGGTACAGGGGCGAGCAGTACTTC. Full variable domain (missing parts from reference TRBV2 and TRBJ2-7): EPEVTQTPSHQVTQMGQEVILRCVPISNHLYFYWYRQILGQKVEFLVSFYNNEISEKSEIFDDQFSVERPDGSNFTLKIRSTKLEDSAMYFCASSGYRGEQYFGPGTRLTVT.

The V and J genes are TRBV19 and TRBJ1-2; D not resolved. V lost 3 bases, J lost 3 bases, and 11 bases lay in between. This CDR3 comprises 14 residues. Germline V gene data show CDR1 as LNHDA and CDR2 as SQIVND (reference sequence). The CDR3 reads CASSIQKVHYGYTF. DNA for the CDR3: TGTGCCAGTAGTATTCAGAAAGTGCACTATGGCTACACCTTC. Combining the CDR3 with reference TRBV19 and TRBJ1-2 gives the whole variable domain DGGITQSPKYLFRKEGQNVTLSCEQNLNHDAMYWYRQDPGQGLRLIYYSQIVNDFQKGDIAEGYSVSREKKESFPLTVTSAQKNPTAFYLCASSIQKVHYGYTFGSGTRLTVV.